Listed here are 6 T cell receptor beta chains from one sample, sequenced in a study of T cells after yellow fever vaccination (dated by TCRdb to the late 2010s). The treatment or condition tag for this specimen amounts to: live attenuated yellow fever vaccine strain. Receptor libraries were prepared by 5' RACE. The sequencer was an Illumina NovaSeq 6000. Clones were called with MiXCR by TCRdb after fastp trimmed the public reads at Q25, and only in-frame beta chains were retained. Each CDR3 protein appears once, grouped with its most common genes and DNA. The sample yields 350,000 to 550,000 distinct CDR3 sequences; roughly 20% were counted once. The top ten clones comprise roughly a sixth of the sample. The sequencing used PBMCs, collected before the yellow fever booster vaccination. The receptors shown here come from a man between 18 and 29 years old who received the YFV17D yellow fever vaccine.

This chain joins TRBV4-3 and TRBJ2-3; D perhaps matches TRBD1 (5 bases). Germline loops: CDR1 LGHNA, CDR2 YSLEER. V gave up 5 bases and J gave up 6 bases, with 18 bases separating them. This CDR3 has 15 amino acids. CDR3 loop: CASSGSGQFWDTQYF. In DNA form, the CDR3 reads TGCGCCAGCAGCGGGTCAGGGCAATTTTGGGATACGCAGTATTTT.

This clonotype was detected only a few times. V is TRBV7-9 and J is TRBJ2-7; 8 bases line up with TRBD1. Unmatched junction bases numbered 2, after V lost 4 bases and J lost 6 bases. This CDR3 is built from 12 residues. Germline CDR1 and CDR2: SEHNR and FQNEAQ (reference sequence). Written as DNA, the CDR3 is TGTGCCAGCAGCTGGACAGGGACCGAGCAGTACGTC. The encoded protein is CASSWTGTEQYV.

This chain links TRBV28 with TRBJ2-5; a possible D gene is TRBD2 (6 bases). CDR1 and CDR2 from the germline V gene are MDHEN and SYDVKM. V lost 7 bases to trimming and J lost 5 bases, with 20 bases between them. The CDR3 totals 15 residues. Here the CDR3 DNA reads TGTGCCAGCACTACCCGTGATGGAGGGGTGGAGACCCAGTACTTC. Translation gives CASTTRDGGVETQYF.

The V and J genes are TRBV6-6 and TRBJ2-5; possibly TRBD1 for D (5 bases). The end of the DNA fits TRBJ2-1 better, so the J call may be wrong. Germline V gene sequence: CDR1 MNHNY, CDR2 SVGAGI (reference sequence). CDR3 size: 12 residues. This CDR3 reads CASSWGSETQFF. Written as DNA, the CDR3 is TGTGCCAGCAGTTGGGGCAGCGAGACCCAGTTCTTC.

This clonotype was seen a handful of times. The genes are TRBV6-1 and TRBJ2-7, with D tentatively TRBD2 (6 bases). Trimming removed 6 bases at V and 1 base at J, with 7 bases between. Germline CDR1 MNHNS, CDR2 SASEGT. The CDR3 spans 12 residues. The CDR3 sequence is CASSGSSYEQYF. The DNA for the CDR3 is TGTGCCAGCAGCGGGAGTTCCTACGAGCAGTACTTC.

The sample holds a few counts of this clonotype. The V gene is TRBV27, the J gene TRBJ1-1, with TRBD1 as a possible D gene (6 bases). This CDR3 comprises 14 residues. CDR1 is MNHEY, CDR2 SMNVEV, per germline (reference sequence). Trimming took off 5 bases at V and 3 bases at J, with 13 bases between the two ends. The CDR3 reads CASSPGQIYTEAFF. CDR3 in DNA: TGTGCCAGCAGTCCAGGACAGATTTACACTGAAGCTTTCTTT.